This T cell receptor beta chain was profiled in a study of cytomegalovirus exposure and HLA in healthy donors. Whole-study results and caveats: Only CMV serostatus was available as immune exposure information. TCR beta V- and J-gene trimming, according to a later analysis, was linked to a missense DCLRE1C variant.

The PCR ran on 60 Vbeta and 13 Jbeta primers. Here immunoSEQ multiplex PCR was the method, and the copy in TCRdb shows in-frame clones only, minus some. The profile shows approximately 190,000 clones, roughly 80% of them singletons. For this clone: Its specificity is not known.

With 1 base removed from V and 7 bases from J, the gap between germline ends came to 17 bases. The germline gives CDR1 SGHDT, CDR2 YYEEEE. The length of the CDR3 is 15 residues. The chain combines TRBV5-6 with TRBJ1-2; tentative D call: TRBD1 (5 bases). This clonotype was sampled from a man over 45 in good health and CMV-seronegative. Sequenced: PBMCs. The CDR3 sequence is CASSLLGHPGGGYTF. The CDR3 nucleotides read TGTGCCAGCAGCTTGCTTGGGCACCCCGGGGGTGGCTACACCTTC.